The entry below describes one T cell receptor beta chain. This specimen belongs to a study of blood T cell repertoires in COVID-19. V lost 1 base and J lost 2, with 13 bases in between. Germline CDR1 reads SGHTA; CDR2 reads FQGTGA. The CDR3 contains 16 residues. TCRdb keeps only in-frame clones here, not all; method: immunoSEQ multiplex PCR. The sample consists of 110,000 to 150,000 clones, 70% to 90% of them appearing once. The TCR sequence derives from a woman aged 60-70 years with acute or convalescent COVID-19. Sequencing was carried out using peripheral blood. The chain carries TRBV7-3 and TRBJ2-3, with unresolved D. The DNA for the CDR3 is TGTGCCAGCAGCTTAAATCCCCTCAGGTCCACAGATACGCAGTATTTT. This encodes CASSLNPLRSTDTQYF.